This entry features one T cell receptor beta chain sequence. Its target is unknown. These data originate in a study of OX40 agonist ivuxolimab in advanced cancers. Background on the study: An anti-OX40 (CD134) antibody with agonistic activity, ivuxolimab, was administered to patients. Earlier treatment with anti-PD-1, anti-PD-L1 or anti-CTLA-4 was permitted, and roughly 40% had received some. Broader study findings: Among the lowest levels of clonal expansion were found in partial responders at 0.1-3.0 mg/kg. Some of the nonresponding patients also showed low levels of normalized T-cell clonal expansion.

Only in-frame clones appear in the TCRdb table, and some are missing; sequencing was by immunoSEQ multiplex PCR. The sample has 65,000 to 80,000 clones, approximately 90% seen once. The receptor comes from an adult with an advanced solid tumor such as melanoma, head and neck, liver or kidney cancer. Sequences were derived from CD4+ or CD8+ T cells sorted from blood, sampled in a trial of the OX40 agonist ivuxolimab.

CDR3 coding DNA: TGTGCCAGCAGGGGCTGGGGGGAGGGCCTCAATGAGCAGTTCTTC. Amino acids: CASRGWGEGLNEQFF. V gene TRBV28 combines with J gene TRBJ2-1; 7 bases fit TRBD2. V was clipped by 6 bases and J by 6 bases; unmatched bases: 11. This CDR3 spans 15 amino acids. From germline, CDR1 is MDHEN and CDR2 SYDVKM. The complete variable domain, with remaining parts taken from reference TRBV28 and TRBJ2-1, reads DVKVTQSSRYLVKRTGEKVFLECVQDMDHENMFWYRQDPGLGLRLIYFSYDVKMKEKGDIPEGYSVSREKKERFSLILESASTNQTSMYLCASRGWGEGLNEQFFGPGTRLTVL.